Listed below are T cell receptor beta chains from one sample, sequenced in a study of blood T cells in healthy people across ages. One entry per CDR3 protein, called by TCRdb with MiXCR from the 5' RACE reads. Among 270,000 or so distinct CDR3 sequences listed, 25% to 30% were seen once. Material for sequencing was blood. Source of these receptors: a woman in her seventies in good health. The CDR3 runs from the conserved cysteine through the conserved F or W. The D gene is left open where the match is weak. A clone size is listed for some rows: how often the clone was seen (once, few, many), or a class if it is expanded.

j_call d_call v_call clone_size cdr3_nt cdr3_aa
TRBJ2-1 . TRBV3-1 few TGTGCCAGCAGCCAACGGACCTACAATGAGCAGTTCTTC CASSQRTYNEQFF
TRBJ2-1 . TRBV20-1 few TGCAGTGCTCCGGACTCTACCAACAATGAGCAGTTCTTC CSAPDSTNNEQFF
TRBJ2-1 . TRBV12-3/TRBV12-4 few TGTGCCAGCAGTCTCTCGACGCCCTCCAACAATGAGCAGTTCTTC CASSLSTPSNNEQFF
TRBJ1-6 TRBD1 TRBV12-3/TRBV12-4 few TGTGCCAGCAGTTATACCGGGACAGTAAATTCACCCCTCCACTTT CASSYTGTVNSPLHF
TRBJ1-1 . TRBV10-2 . TGCGACAGCAGCCGCCAGGGATACACTGAAGCTTTCTTT CDSSRQGYTEAFF
TRBJ2-5 . TRBV3-1 . TGTGCCAGCAGCCAATCAGGGGCTCAAGAGACCCAGTACTTC CASSQSGAQETQYF
TRBJ1-6 TRBD1 TRBV7-8 . TGTGCCAGCAGTTCCACAGGGGTAGGGTATAATTCACCCCTCCACTTT CASSSTGVGYNSPLHF
TRBJ2-2 . TRBV11-2 few TGTGCCAGCACCCTTAGGTCCCGCGGACCGCCAAACACCGGGGAGCTGTTTTTT CASTLRSRGPPNTGELFF
TRBJ1-2 . TRBV4-1 few TGCGCCAGCAGCCAAGCGGGCAGGGGCCCTTTTGAAGGCTACACCTTC CASSQAGRGPFEGYTF
TRBJ2-1 TRBD2 TRBV12-3/TRBV12-4 once TGTGCCAGCAGTGCAACTAGCGCCGTGGGTGAGCAGTTCTTC CASSATSAVGEQFF
TRBJ1-2 TRBD1 TRBV2 few TGTGCCAGCTCGACAGGGGGCTATGGCTACACCTTC CASSTGGYGYTF
TRBJ2-7 TRBD1 TRBV28 . TGTGCCAGCAGTTTAACAGGGGCCCACTACGAGCAGTACTTC CASSLTGAHYEQYF
TRBJ2-7 . TRBV6-6 few TGTGCCAGCAGTTACTCGATAGCGGTTAGCGAGCAGTACTTC CASSYSIAVSEQYF
TRBJ2-1 TRBD2 TRBV20-1 . TGCAGTGCCCAGGGACTAGCTGCACATGAGCAGTTCTTC CSAQGLAAHEQFF
TRBJ1-1 . TRBV6-6 . TGTGCCAGCAGAGGCCAGGCGGGGGTAGCTGAAGCTTTCTTT CASRGQAGVAEAFF
TRBJ2-2 . TRBV7-2 . TGTGCCAGTCCCGGTGGCGGGGAGCTGTTTTTT CASPGGGELFF
TRBJ2-2 . TRBV5-1 few TGCGCCAGCAGCTTGGCGGCGACGGGGGCCGGGGAGCTGTTTTTT CASSLAATGAGELFF